The next 24 T cell receptor beta chains were all read from a single sample in a study of somatic mutations in cytotoxic T cells in rheumatoid arthritis (TCRdb year 2017). Library creation used the immunoSEQ multiplex PCR assay. TCRdb's version of the immuneACCESS table is confined to in-frame rearrangements and falls short of the full clone set. An unresolved V gene accounts for under half of the shortfall where checked; the remainder is of unknown origin. The sample includes 20,000 to 25,000 clones, with approximately 81% observed a single time. 3.5% to 4.5% of the sample comes from the top ten. The sequencing sample was made of CD8+ T cells sorted from blood. These receptor sequences come from an adult with rheumatoid arthritis.

CDR3 region: CASSSYPGGAYNEQFF. CDR3 DNA sequence: TGTGCCAGCAGCTCATACCCCGGGGGGGCTTACAATGAGCAGTTCTTC. The rearrangement links TRBV11-2 to TRBJ2-1, with 8 nucleotides matching TRBD2. J was trimmed by 4 bases and V by 4 bases; bases with no gene match: 9. Germline V gene sequence: CDR1 SGHAT, CDR2 FQNNGV. The CDR3 has 16 amino acids.

This clone was seen only a few times. The chain employs TRBV7-9 and TRBJ2-3; D call uncertain. Germline-derived CDR1 and CDR2 are SEHNR and FQNEAQ (reference sequence). The V end lost 1 base, the J end lost 4 bases, and 9 bases lay between the germline ends. This CDR3 comprises 14 residues. The CDR3 DNA reads as TGTGCCAGCAGCTTAGTTCTCGGCCCAGATACGCAGTATTTT. It yields the protein CASSLVLGPDTQYF.

V and J are TRBV6-1 and TRBJ1-1; 8 positions agree with TRBD1. This CDR3 region has 15 residues. Germline trimming cut 2 bases from V and 3 bases from J; bases unmatched to any gene: 5. Per the germline V gene, CDR1 is MNHNS and CDR2 is SASEGT. CDR3 in DNA: TGTGCCAGCAGTGAACAGGGGGCGGATTACACTGAAGCTTTCTTT. Translating it yields CASSEQGADYTEAFF.

This clone was found a few times. The chain combines TRBV5-6 with TRBJ2-2; no clear D gene. Per germline, CDR1 SGHDT and CDR2 YYEEEE. This CDR3 contains 11 residues. The V end lost 2 bases, the J end lost 9 bases, and 5 bases lay between the germline ends. The CDR3 DNA reads TGTGCCAGCAGCTTTAAGCGGGAGCTGTTTTTT. Translation gives CASSFKRELFF. Full variable domain (rest looked up from reference TRBV5-6 and TRBJ2-2): DAGVTQSPTHLIKTRGQQVTLRCSPKSGHDTVSWYQQALGQGPQFIFQYYEEEERQRGNFPDRFSGHQFPNYSSELNVNALLLGDSALYLCASSFKRELFFGEGSRLTVL.

This clone was seen more than once but under ten times. The chain carries TRBV2 and TRBJ2-7, with a tentative D call TRBD1 (5 bases). The V gene's germline CDR1 is SNHLY and CDR2 FYNNEI. V lost 3 bases and J 1 base, leaving 7 bases between the germline ends. This CDR3 has 13 amino acids. CDR3 loop: CASSETESYEQYF. CDR3 sequence (DNA): TGTGCCAGCAGTGAGACAGAATCCTACGAGCAGTACTTC.

Only one count was recorded for this clone. The chain links TRBV19 to TRBJ1-5; 10 bases align to TRBD1. There are 15 residues in the CDR3. Trimming took 6 bases from V and 3 from J; bases not matched to a gene: 5. Germline values: CDR1 LNHDA, CDR2 SQIVND (reference sequence). In nucleotides, the CDR3 is TGTGCCAGTAGGAGAGACAGGGGGCCCAATCAGCCCCAGCATTTT. Protein sequence: CASRRDRGPNQPQHF.

The rearrangement joins TRBV5-5 to TRBJ2-5; D remains ambiguous. Between the trimmed V and J ends, which lost 4 bases and 3 bases, there was a span of 7 bases. The CDR3 runs 12 residues. The germline gives CDR1 SGHKS, CDR2 YYEKEE (reference sequence). CDR3: CASSDPEETQYF. DNA of the CDR3: TGTGCCAGCAGCGACCCAGAAGAGACCCAGTACTTC.

The chain carries TRBV27 and TRBJ2-1, with 13 bases fitting TRBD2. In germline, CDR1 is MNHEY, CDR2 SMNVEV (reference sequence). The CDR3 sequence is 16 residues long. The V gene end was trimmed by 5 bases and the J gene end by 8 bases; junction bases not matched to a gene: 9. The DNA of the CDR3 is TGTGCCAGCAGTATCCAACTAGCGGGGGGGCCCCATGAGCAGTTCTTC. Translated, it gives CASSIQLAGGPHEQFF.

V gene TRBV7-2 combines with J gene TRBJ2-5; 8 bases match TRBD2. J gave up 5 bases and V 2 bases, and 7 bases lay outside the gene matches. CDR1 and CDR2 from the germline V gene are SGHTA and FQGNSA. The CDR3 runs to 15 residues. The CDR3 DNA reads as TGTGCCAGCAGCTTACGGCGGGGGGACCGGGAGACCCAGTACTTC. Protein: CASSLRRGDRETQYF.

The genes are TRBV7-9 and TRBJ1-3; possibly TRBD1 for D (5 bases). The CDR3 has 15 residues. V lost 4 bases to trimming and J lost 0 bases, with 10 bases between them. In germline, CDR1 is SEHNR, CDR2 FQNEAQ (reference sequence). The CDR3 spells CASSWGEDSGNTIYF. The DNA for the CDR3 is TGTGCCAGCAGCTGGGGGGAGGACTCTGGAAACACCATATATTTT.

In its sample, this clone was seen once. This sequence joins TRBV9 and TRBJ1-2, with D hard to call. CDR3 length: 12 amino acids. The germline V and J ends were trimmed by 0 bases and 6 bases, with 6 bases remaining between them. CDR1 is SGDLS, CDR2 YYNGEE, per germline. This CDR3 reads CASSVDGDGYTF. The CDR3 DNA is TGTGCCAGCAGCGTAGATGGGGATGGCTACACCTTC.

CDR3 amino acids: CASGEGNGYTF. The CDR3 nucleotides read TGTGCCAGCGGTGAGGGGAACGGCTACACCTTC. The chain combines TRBV28 with TRBJ1-2; D is possibly TRBD1 (5 bases). The CDR3 is made up of 11 amino acids. V shed 8 bases and J shed 8 bases, with 12 bases lying between them. Germline V gene data show CDR1 as MDHEN and CDR2 as SYDVKM.

The V call is TRBV7-6, the J call TRBJ1-2, with 8 bases that match TRBD1. The CDR3 has 16 residues. V lost 5 bases, J lost 3 bases, and 11 bases stayed unmatched. CDR1 and CDR2 (germline): SGHVS, FNYEAQ. CDR3 sequence: CASSQHQGANDYGYTF. CDR3 nucleotides: TGTGCCAGCAGCCAGCATCAGGGGGCTAACGACTATGGCTACACCTTC.

This clone has a single count. V gene TRBV27 combines with J gene TRBJ1-4, with D unresolved. Between the trimmed V and J ends, which lost 3 bases and 0 bases, there was a span of 8 bases. This CDR3 contains 15 residues. Germline CDR1 reads MNHEY; CDR2 reads SMNVEV (reference sequence). CDR3: CASSFLGATNEKLFF. Written as DNA, the CDR3 is TGTGCCAGCAGTTTCCTTGGCGCAACTAATGAAAAACTGTTTTTT.

The rearrangement joins TRBV19 to TRBJ1-5, with no clear D. The CDR3 spans 14 residues. CDR1 and CDR2 (germline): LNHDA, SQIVND (reference sequence). V was cut by 8 bases and J by 0 bases, with 11 bases left in between. The CDR3 is CASAPADSNQPQHF. CDR3 DNA: TGTGCCAGTGCCCCGGCAGATAGCAATCAGCCCCAGCATTTT.

This chain links TRBV29-1 with TRBJ1-1; 8 bases align to TRBD1. Trimming took 3 bases from V and 0 from J; bases not matched to a gene: 3. Per germline, CDR1 SQVTM and CDR2 ANQGSEA. The CDR3 is made up of 14 amino acids. The CDR3 sequence: CSVDGTGLNTEAFF. In nucleotides, the CDR3 is TGCAGCGTTGATGGGACAGGACTGAACACTGAAGCTTTCTTT.

This clone was seen only once. Written as DNA, the CDR3 is TGTGCCAGCAGTTCGACGGCCCACAAGGACAAGCAGTTCTTC. As protein: CASSSTAHKDKQFF. The chain carries TRBV27 and TRBJ2-1; a possible D gene is TRBD1 (5 bases). Between the trimmed V and J ends, which lost 4 bases and 11 bases, there was a span of 18 bases. Germline V gene data show CDR1 as MNHEY and CDR2 as SMNVEV (reference sequence). The CDR3 loop spans 14 amino acids.

The chain recombines TRBV7-9 with TRBJ2-1; D uncertain. CDR1 and CDR2 from the germline V gene are SEHNR and FQNEAQ (reference sequence). There are 13 residues in the CDR3. The V end lost 2 bases, the J end lost 10 bases, and 12 bases lay between the germline ends. In nucleotides, the CDR3 is TGTGCCAGCAGCTTAACGGTCAGTGACGAGCAGTTCTTC. Translated, it gives CASSLTVSDEQFF.

This chain links TRBV9 with TRBJ1-6; perhaps TRBD1 as D (5 bases). The CDR3 has 15 amino acids. Trimming removed 4 bases at V and 5 bases at J, with 13 bases between. In germline, CDR1 is SGDLS, CDR2 YYNGEE. The DNA for the CDR3 is TGTGCCAGCAGCCCTACAGGAGGGGATAATTCACCCCTCCACTTT. As protein: CASSPTGGDNSPLHF. The whole variable domain, remainder taken from reference TRBV9 and TRBJ1-6, is DSGVTQTPKHLITATGQRVTLRCSPRSGDLSVYWYQQSLDQGLQFLIQYYNGEERAKGNILERFSAQQFPDLHSELNLSSLELGDSALYFCASSPTGGDNSPLHFGNGTRLTVT.

The chain has TRBV29-1 and TRBJ2-1; TRBD1 might be the D (6 bases). The CDR3 runs 13 residues. Germline-derived CDR1 and CDR2 are SQVTM and ANQGSEA. V was trimmed by 7 bases and J by 5 bases, leaving 15 bases between them. The CDR3 nucleotides read TGCAGCGCGACGGACAGTTTTCACAATGAGCAGTTCTTC. This translates into CSATDSFHNEQFF.

V is TRBV19 and J is TRBJ1-2; 8 nucleotides agree with TRBD1. Trimming removed 8 bases from V and 6 bases from J; junction bases left unmatched: 8. The CDR3 loop spans 13 amino acids. In germline, CDR1 is LNHDA, CDR2 SQIVND (reference sequence). CDR3 in DNA: TGTGCCAGTGAATCGGGACAGGTAGATGGCTACACCTTC. Protein product: CASESGQVDGYTF.

The chain couples TRBV6-4 to TRBJ1-2, with TRBD1 matching over 10 bases. After removal of 0 bases from V and 8 bases from J, the junction contained 0 bases not matched to a gene. CDR1 and CDR2 from the germline V gene are MRHNA and SNTAGT. The CDR3 consists of 13 residues. The CDR3 region has the DNA TGTGCCAGCAGTGACTCGACAGGGGGCGGCTACACCTTC. Its translation is CASSDSTGGGYTF.

This sequence joins TRBV7-6 and TRBJ1-3; 7 bases align to TRBD1. Germline V gene sequence: CDR1 SGHVS, CDR2 FNYEAQ. The CDR3 spans 16 residues. Unmatched junction bases numbered 7, after V lost 5 bases and J lost 0 bases. The CDR3 protein is CASSDRQGFSGNTIYF. The CDR3 DNA sequence: TGTGCCAGCAGCGACCGACAGGGTTTCTCTGGAAACACCATATATTTT.

This clone was seen once. The gene calls are TRBV7-6 and TRBJ2-3; TRBD2 agrees at 8 bases. The V gene end was trimmed by 5 bases and the J gene end by 4 bases; junction bases not matched to a gene: 14. The CDR3 has 17 amino acids. Germline CDR1 and CDR2: SGHVS and FNYEAQ. The chain's CDR3 is CASSPHGGSGGADTQYF. The DNA for the CDR3 is TGTGCCAGCAGCCCCCACGGGGGCAGCGGGGGTGCAGATACGCAGTATTTT.